This TCR beta chain is from a study of CD8 T cells in Susac syndrome. The sample holds one count of this clonotype. RNA amounts of roughly 0.5 to 1 ug underwent reverse transcription with random hexamers. Each CDR3 protein gets one entry after TCRdb re-called the immunoSEQ multiplex PCR reads with MiXCR. The sample records approximately 70,000 distinct CDR3 sequences, 85% to 95% being singletons. The source of this sequence is a human donor in good health. Sequencing was done on a sample of CD8+ T cells from PBMCs.

CDR3 nucleotide sequence: TGCGCCAGCAGCTTGGTGGGATCGAACACCGGGGAGCTGTTTTTT. Translation gives CASSLVGSNTGELFF. The chain employs TRBV5-1 and TRBJ2-2; D remains ambiguous. V was cut by 0 bases and J by 0 bases, with 6 bases left in between. CDR3 length: 15 residues. CDR1 and CDR2 from the germline V gene are SGHRS and YFSETQ. Complete variable domain (other parts from reference TRBV5-1 and TRBJ2-2): KAGVTQTPRYLIKTRGQQVTLSCSPISGHRSVSWYQQTPGQGLQFLFEYFSETQRNKGNFPGRFSGRQFSNSRSEMNVSTLELGDSALYLCASSLVGSNTGELFFGEGSRLTVL.